The rows below give T cell receptor beta chains drawn from one sample of a study of blood T cells in healthy people across ages. Via MiXCR, TCRdb re-called the 5' RACE reads, giving one row per CDR3 protein. The sample lists hundreds of thousands of distinct CDR3 sequences; roughly half were seen once. The material sequenced was blood. The receptors were gathered from a woman older than 75 in good health. CDR3s include the opening cysteine and the closing phenylalanine or tryptophan. Clone size, where shown, is once, few, many, or a class for clones that have expanded.

CDR3aa: CASSLRILQAYNEQFF
j_gene: TRBJ2-1
abundance: many
v_gene: TRBV27

CDR3aa: CSARDPAGANVLTF
j_gene: TRBJ2-6
abundance: .
v_gene: TRBV20-1

CDR3aa: CATAETGLEQFF
j_gene: TRBJ2-1
abundance: few
v_gene: TRBV24-1

CDR3aa: CASTGGLGQGWNEQYF
j_gene: TRBJ2-7
abundance: once
v_gene: TRBV2

CDR3aa: CASSSRTGLDGTQYF
j_gene: TRBJ2-5
abundance: .
v_gene: TRBV7-2

CDR3aa: CSAPENRRVLNEQFF
j_gene: TRBJ2-1
abundance: many
v_gene: TRBV20-1

CDR3aa: CASSEAPGGGGQPQHF
j_gene: TRBJ1-5
abundance: .
v_gene: TRBV2

CDR3aa: CASSQIGQKKETQYF
j_gene: .
abundance: .
v_gene: TRBV4-1

CDR3aa: CASSSRGSGSYNEQFF
j_gene: TRBJ2-1
abundance: many
v_gene: TRBV28

CDR3aa: CATSRSRSGSGGKNIQYF
j_gene: TRBJ2-4
abundance: .
v_gene: TRBV15

CDR3aa: CASSGGQLSSYNSPLHF
j_gene: TRBJ1-6
abundance: .
v_gene: TRBV19

CDR3aa: CAGSLVLAGETQYF
j_gene: .
abundance: once
v_gene: TRBV5-1

CDR3aa: CSARQAVRYEQYF
j_gene: .
abundance: few
v_gene: TRBV20-1

CDR3aa: CASSLSPGQGETQYF
j_gene: TRBJ2-5
abundance: few
v_gene: TRBV7-3

CDR3aa: CASSRTGPNTGELFF
j_gene: TRBJ2-2
abundance: .
v_gene: TRBV7-9

CDR3aa: CATSDPSLRDTQYF
j_gene: TRBJ2-3
abundance: .
v_gene: TRBV24-1

CDR3aa: CASSLGGKNEQFF
j_gene: TRBJ2-1
abundance: many
v_gene: TRBV27

CDR3aa: CATSRVTRGGNEKLFF
j_gene: TRBJ1-4
abundance: .
v_gene: TRBV15

CDR3aa: CASSLSPGLGSINQPQHF
j_gene: TRBJ1-5
abundance: .
v_gene: TRBV28

CDR3aa: CASSLGQGVLPLHF
j_gene: TRBJ1-6
abundance: .
v_gene: TRBV7-2

CDR3aa: CASSLEGRRAGANVLTF
j_gene: TRBJ2-6
abundance: many
v_gene: TRBV7-9

CDR3aa: CASRGVSNTGELFF
j_gene: TRBJ2-2
abundance: few
v_gene: TRBV27